This T cell receptor (beta chain) was captured by sequencing in a study of CD8 T cells in Susac syndrome. The CDR3 has 14 residues. Trimming cost V 2 bases and J 1 base; bases outside gene matches: 4. CDR1 and CDR2 (germline): GTSNPN, SVGIG (reference sequence). RNA, at about 0.45 to 1 ug, was reverse transcribed with random hexamers. From the immunoSEQ multiplex PCR reads, TCRdb called clonotypes with MiXCR, one entry per CDR3 protein. The sample lists hundreds of thousands of distinct CDR3 sequences, just over 90% seen once, with less than 0.075% in the top ten. The sequenced target, TCR beta, came from blood CD8+ and CD4+ T cells.

The sequenced sample was CD4+ T cells from PBMCs. The chain links TRBV30 to TRBJ2-5, with 7 bases aligning to TRBD1. This clonotype originated in a human donor with multiple sclerosis. The CDR3: CAWSWAGGQETQYF. The CDR3 DNA reads TGTGCCTGGAGTTGGGCAGGGGGCCAAGAGACCCAGTACTTC.